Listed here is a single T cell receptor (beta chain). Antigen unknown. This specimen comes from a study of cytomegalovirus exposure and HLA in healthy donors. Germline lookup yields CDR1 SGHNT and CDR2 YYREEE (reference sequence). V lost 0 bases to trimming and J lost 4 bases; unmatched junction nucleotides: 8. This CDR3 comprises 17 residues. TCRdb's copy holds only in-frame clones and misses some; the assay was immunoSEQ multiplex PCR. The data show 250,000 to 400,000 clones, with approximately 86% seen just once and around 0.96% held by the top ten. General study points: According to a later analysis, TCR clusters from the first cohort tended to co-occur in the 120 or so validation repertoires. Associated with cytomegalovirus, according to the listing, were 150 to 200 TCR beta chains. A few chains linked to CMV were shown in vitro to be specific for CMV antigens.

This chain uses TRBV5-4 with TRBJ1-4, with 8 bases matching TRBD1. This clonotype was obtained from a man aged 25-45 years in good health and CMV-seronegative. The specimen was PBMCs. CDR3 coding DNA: TGTGCCAGCAGCTTGGCCTCGACAGGGGCCATTAATGAAAAACTGTTTTTT. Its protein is CASSLASTGAINEKLFF.